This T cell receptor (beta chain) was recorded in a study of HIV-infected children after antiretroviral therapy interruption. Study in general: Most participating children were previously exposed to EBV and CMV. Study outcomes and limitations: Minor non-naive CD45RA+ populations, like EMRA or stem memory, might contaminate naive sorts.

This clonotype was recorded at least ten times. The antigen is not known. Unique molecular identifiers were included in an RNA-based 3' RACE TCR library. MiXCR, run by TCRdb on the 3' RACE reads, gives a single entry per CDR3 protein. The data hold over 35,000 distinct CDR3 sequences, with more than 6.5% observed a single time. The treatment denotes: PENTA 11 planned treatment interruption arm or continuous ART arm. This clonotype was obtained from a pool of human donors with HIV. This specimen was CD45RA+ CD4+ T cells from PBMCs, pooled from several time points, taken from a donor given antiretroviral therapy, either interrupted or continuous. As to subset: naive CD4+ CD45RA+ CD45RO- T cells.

CDR3 amino acids: CASSYSGQGGGYTF. The CDR3 nucleotides read TGTGCCAGCAGTTACTCGGGACAGGGAGGCGGCTACACCTTC. The chain employs TRBV6-5 and TRBJ1-2, with 9 positions matching TRBD1. V lost 0 bases to trimming and J lost 8 bases; unmatched junction nucleotides: 4. Germline lookup yields CDR1 MNHEY and CDR2 SVGAGI. This CDR3 comprises 14 residues.